This T cell receptor beta chain appears in the sequencing data of a study of kidney transplant recipient with SARS-CoV-2 infection. This CDR3 contains 16 residues. Germline V gene sequence: CDR1 SQVTM, CDR2 ANQGSEA. This clonotype was seen at least ten times. MiXCR was run by TCRdb on the reads, yielding one entry per CDR3 protein. Of some 220,000 distinct CDR3 sequences in the sample, about 30% were seen once. This TCR was recovered from a male patient in his 30s who had COVID-19 and was a kidney transplant recipient. Part of the T cell pool may stem from the graft donor. The genes are TRBV29-1 and TRBJ2-6; 9 bases are shared with TRBD1. The sample in question was a blood sample, obtained at baseline and on roughly day 110 from a kidney transplant recipient. CDR3 DNA sequence: TGCAGAGGAGGACAGGGGTTTGACTCTGGGGCCAACGTCCTGACTTTC. This translates into CRGGQGFDSGANVLTF. Together with reference TRBV29-1 and TRBJ2-6, the CDR3 gives the full variable domain: SAVISQKPSRDICQRGTSLTIQCQVDSQVTMMFWYRQQPGQSLTLIATANQGSEATYESGFVIDKFPISRPNLTFSTLTVSNMSPEDSSIYLCRGGQGFDSGANVLTFGAGSRLTVL.